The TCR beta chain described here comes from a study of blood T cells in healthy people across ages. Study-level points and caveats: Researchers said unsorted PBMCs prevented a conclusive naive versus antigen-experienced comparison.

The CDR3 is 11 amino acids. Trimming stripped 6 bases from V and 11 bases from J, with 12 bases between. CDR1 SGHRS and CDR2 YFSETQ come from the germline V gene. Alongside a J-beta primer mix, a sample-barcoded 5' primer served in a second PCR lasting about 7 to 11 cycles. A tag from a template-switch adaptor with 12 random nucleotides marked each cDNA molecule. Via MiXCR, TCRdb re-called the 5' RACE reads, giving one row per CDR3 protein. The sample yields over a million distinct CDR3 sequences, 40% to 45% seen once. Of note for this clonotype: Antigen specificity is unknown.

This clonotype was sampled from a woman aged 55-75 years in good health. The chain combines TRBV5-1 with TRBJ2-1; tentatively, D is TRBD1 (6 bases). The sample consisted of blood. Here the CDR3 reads CASTTGYKQFF. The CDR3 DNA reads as TGCGCCAGCACCACAGGGTACAAGCAGTTCTTC.